These T cell receptor beta chains were read from a single sample in a study of response to subunit inactivated influenza vaccine. TCRdb itself ran the RT-PCR reads through MiXCR, one entry per CDR3 protein. The table has 650,000 to 800,000 distinct CDR3 sequences, about 18% seen once. Here the sequenced sample was PBMCs from blood, taken less than 6 days after vaccination. These receptors were collected from a man aged 45 to 65 who received an inactivated influenza vaccine. Each CDR3 is given without its conserved first and last residue. Each record gives: V gene, D gene, clone size, CDR3 protein. A D gene is named only where the DNA matches it firmly. Part of the rows lack a size; the others show once, few, many or a class for expanded clones.

V gene: TRBV7-2
D gene: TRBD2
clone size: many
CDR3 protein: ASSPGTSGGNTQY

V gene: TRBV10-3
D gene: NA
clone size: NA
CDR3 protein: AISGQGDEQF

V gene: TRBV4-1
D gene: NA
clone size: few
CDR3 protein: ASSQDLRVNTEAF

V gene: TRBV20-1
D gene: TRBD2
clone size: NA
CDR3 protein: SAPVAGVQETQY

V gene: TRBV20-1
D gene: TRBD1
clone size: NA
CDR3 protein: SAKSGQVRETQY

V gene: TRBV7-9
D gene: NA
clone size: many
CDR3 protein: ASSLGGATEAF

V gene: TRBV12-3/TRBV12-4
D gene: NA
clone size: few
CDR3 protein: ASSPSGAESYEQY

V gene: TRBV7-9
D gene: TRBD1
clone size: few
CDR3 protein: ASSLGTGEDTQY

V gene: TRBV20-1
D gene: NA
clone size: NA
CDR3 protein: SARGPQNQPQH

V gene: TRBV3-1
D gene: TRBD1
clone size: NA
CDR3 protein: ASSQGVYRGYEQY

V gene: TRBV20-1
D gene: TRBD2
clone size: NA
CDR3 protein: SARGNSGLAGAGDTQY

V gene: TRBV6-1
D gene: TRBD2
clone size: NA
CDR3 protein: ASSGFIAGSTDTQY

V gene: TRBV5-5
D gene: TRBD1
clone size: NA
CDR3 protein: ASSRDSYNTGELF

V gene: TRBV7-2
D gene: TRBD2
clone size: few
CDR3 protein: ASTSGVVPGETQY

V gene: TRBV13
D gene: NA
clone size: few
CDR3 protein: ASSPAWTEKDYGYT

V gene: TRBV29-1
D gene: NA
clone size: NA
CDR3 protein: SVGGSSYNSPLH

V gene: TRBV5-1
D gene: NA
clone size: NA
CDR3 protein: ASSSPGPDTGELF

V gene: TRBV6-6
D gene: NA
clone size: NA
CDR3 protein: ASSWIRDTEAF

V gene: TRBV29-1
D gene: NA
clone size: many
CDR3 protein: SVESTPESTDTQY

V gene: TRBV5-6
D gene: NA
clone size: NA
CDR3 protein: ASSITEAGELF

V gene: TRBV20-1
D gene: TRBD1
clone size: few
CDR3 protein: SADRTGFASNQPQH

V gene: TRBV4-3
D gene: NA
clone size: few
CDR3 protein: ASSQEIQETQY

V gene: TRBV29-1
D gene: NA
clone size: few
CDR3 protein: SVGVGRYEQY

V gene: TRBV4-3
D gene: NA
clone size: few
CDR3 protein: ASSQVSGQSNTGELF

V gene: TRBV5-5
D gene: TRBD2
clone size: NA
CDR3 protein: ASSFEGASGSKYNEQF

V gene: TRBV20-1
D gene: NA
clone size: NA
CDR3 protein: SARGGGRLSSYEQY

V gene: TRBV9
D gene: TRBD1
clone size: NA
CDR3 protein: ASSLRTGGAYGYT

V gene: TRBV5-1
D gene: NA
clone size: few
CDR3 protein: ASSLGSQRSTEAF

V gene: TRBV7-2
D gene: TRBD2
clone size: medium-sized
CDR3 protein: ASSFSTSGNGGYEQY

V gene: TRBV7-9
D gene: NA
clone size: NA
CDR3 protein: ASSFYNNQETQY

V gene: TRBV6-2/TRBV6-3
D gene: TRBD2
clone size: NA
CDR3 protein: ASSWSSGQETQY

V gene: TRBV20-1
D gene: NA
clone size: NA
CDR3 protein: SAVGLNRFLGLGAKNIQY

V gene: TRBV27
D gene: TRBD1
clone size: NA
CDR3 protein: ASSLYRGGNEQF

V gene: TRBV4-2
D gene: TRBD1
clone size: many
CDR3 protein: ASSRDRGGTDTQY

V gene: TRBV11-2
D gene: TRBD1
clone size: NA
CDR3 protein: ASSLTDTGGSSHEQY

V gene: TRBV4-1
D gene: NA
clone size: many
CDR3 protein: ASSHPGVNYEQY

V gene: TRBV10-3
D gene: TRBD1
clone size: NA
CDR3 protein: AIRTGRNTEAF

V gene: TRBV27
D gene: TRBD2
clone size: NA
CDR3 protein: ASQAGSYTGELF

V gene: TRBV9
D gene: TRBD2
clone size: NA
CDR3 protein: ASNPGLAGGYTGELF

V gene: TRBV7-2
D gene: NA
clone size: NA
CDR3 protein: ASSLEGFYEQY

V gene: TRBV20-1
D gene: NA
clone size: few
CDR3 protein: SARGGTSAADTQY

V gene: TRBV15
D gene: NA
clone size: NA
CDR3 protein: ATSREQGDGYT

V gene: TRBV6-5
D gene: NA
clone size: few
CDR3 protein: ASSYRTPLNTEAF

V gene: TRBV9
D gene: TRBD2
clone size: NA
CDR3 protein: ASSVVLGTSGKNTGELF

V gene: TRBV12-3/TRBV12-4
D gene: TRBD2
clone size: many
CDR3 protein: ASKPSGTLYEQY

V gene: TRBV4-2
D gene: TRBD2
clone size: NA
CDR3 protein: ASSQGLAGVSDTQY

V gene: TRBV27
D gene: NA
clone size: few
CDR3 protein: ASSLSMGPSQETQY

V gene: TRBV9
D gene: NA
clone size: NA
CDR3 protein: ASSLRGVTDTQY

V gene: TRBV7-9
D gene: NA
clone size: many
CDR3 protein: ASSLGASSNQPQH

V gene: TRBV7-6
D gene: TRBD2
clone size: NA
CDR3 protein: ASSLRSVFTAGYYEQY

V gene: TRBV6-1
D gene: TRBD2
clone size: few
CDR3 protein: ASRVAGATYNEQF

V gene: TRBV7-8
D gene: NA
clone size: many
CDR3 protein: ASSQLPGTYYSYEQY

V gene: TRBV15
D gene: NA
clone size: NA
CDR3 protein: ATSKRRDFSYEQY

V gene: TRBV5-1
D gene: TRBD1
clone size: few
CDR3 protein: ASSEDRAHYEQY

V gene: TRBV5-1
D gene: TRBD2
clone size: NA
CDR3 protein: ASSLILAGVGDTQY

V gene: TRBV12-3/TRBV12-4
D gene: TRBD2
clone size: few
CDR3 protein: ASSSREGPYEQY

V gene: TRBV11-2
D gene: TRBD1
clone size: NA
CDR3 protein: ASGRQGPPEQY

V gene: TRBV28
D gene: NA
clone size: many
CDR3 protein: ASSLLQVIRNTEAF

V gene: TRBV12-3/TRBV12-4
D gene: NA
clone size: few
CDR3 protein: ASSGPGRNYGYT

V gene: TRBV5-1
D gene: TRBD2
clone size: NA
CDR3 protein: ASKAGDTDTQY